A selection of T cell receptor beta chains follows, all from one sample in a study of blood T cell repertoires in COVID-19. Some clones are missing from TCRdb's copy, which holds only in-frame ones; the method was immunoSEQ multiplex PCR. Found here are under 100,000 clones, approximately 81% of them singletons; the top ten hold around a quarter. Sequenced material: peripheral blood. These receptors were collected from an elderly man with active or convalescent COVID-19. CDR3s include the opening cysteine and the closing phenylalanine or tryptophan. The D gene is left open where the match is weak. Clone size, where shown, is once, few, many, or a class for clones that have expanded.

clone_size,j_call,d_call,v_call,cdr3_length,cdr3_aa,cdr3_nt
NA,TRBJ1-2,NA,TRBV10-3,14,CAISEGGVLNGYTF,TGTGCCATCAGTGAGGGGGGGGTACTAAATGGCTACACCTTC
NA,TRBJ1-2,NA,TRBV6-5,15,CASSYSHSGSYGYTF,TGTGCCAGCAGTTACTCCCACAGCGGCTCCTATGGCTATACCTTC
NA,TRBJ1-1,NA,TRBV6-5,12,CASSTFNTEAFF,TGTGCCAGTTCCACTTTTAACACTGAAGCTTTCTTT
once,TRBJ2-3,NA,TRBV4-3,15,CASSQAKRSTDTQYF,TGCGCCAGCAGCCAAGCGAAACGGAGCACAGATACGCAGTATTTT
NA,TRBJ2-3,NA,TRBV7-2,17,CASSLRMGGAGGDTQYF,TGTGCCAGCAGCTTACGGATGGGGGGGGCCGGGGGCGATACGCAGTATTTT
NA,TRBJ1-5,NA,TRBV2,12,CASSEQGQPQHF,TGTGCCAGCAGTGAACAGGGACAGCCCCAGCATTTT
NA,TRBJ1-6,NA,TRBV27,16,CASSPYFGGVNSPLHF,TGTGCCAGCAGTCCTTATTTCGGGGGAGTGAATTCACCCCTCCACTTT
NA,TRBJ1-2,NA,TRBV28,12,CASSPINYGYTF,TGTGCCAGCAGTCCAATTAACTATGGCTACACCTTC
few,TRBJ2-1,NA,TRBV27,12,CASSSSTGYKFF,TGTGCCAGCAGTTCCAGTACAGGGTATAAGTTCTTC
NA,TRBJ2-3,TRBD1,TRBV19,14,CASSQTGARAMRYF,TGTGCCAGTAGCCAGACAGGGGCCCGAGCAATGCGGTATTTT
NA,TRBJ1-1,NA,TRBV5-5,15,CASSLTGGRNTEAFF,TGTGCCAGCAGCTTGACGGGGGGCAGGAACACTGAAGCTTTCTTT
NA,TRBJ1-2,TRBD1,TRBV4-1,15,CASSQLQGADYGYTF,TGCGCCAGCAGCCAATTACAGGGGGCGGACTATGGCTACACCTTC
NA,TRBJ2-5,TRBD1,TRBV5-1,15,CASSPGQGPRETQYF,TGCGCCAGCAGCCCAGGACAGGGTCCGAGGGAGACCCAGTACTTC
NA,TRBJ1-1,NA,TRBV14,15,CASSQRAGGYTEAFF,TGTGCCAGCAGCCAGAGGGCCGGGGGATATACTGAAGCTTTCTTT
NA,TRBJ1-5,TRBD1,TRBV19,15,CASYDRARSNQPQHF,TGTGCCAGTTATGACAGGGCGAGAAGCAATCAGCCCCAGCATTTT
NA,TRBJ1-4,TRBD1,TRBV3-1/TRBV3-2,14,CASSQDRGFEKLFF,TGTGCCAGCAGCCAGGACAGGGGGTTCGAAAAACTGTTTTTT
few,TRBJ1-1,NA,TRBV10-2,14,CASRETAMNTEAFF,TGCGCCAGCAGGGAGACAGCCATGAACACTGAAGCTTTCTTT
NA,TRBJ1-2,NA,TRBV11-2,13,CASSLASRNGYTF,TGTGCCAGCAGCTTAGCTTCTAGGAATGGCTACACCTTC
NA,TRBJ2-3,TRBD2,TRBV11-2,16,CASTPTLAGGRDTQYF,TGTGCCAGCACCCCAACCCTAGCGGGGGGGCGAGATACGCAGTATTTT
NA,TRBJ1-6,NA,TRBV6-5,14,CASSHRQEDAPLHF,TGTGCCAGCAGTCACCGACAGGAGGATGCACCCCTCCACTTT